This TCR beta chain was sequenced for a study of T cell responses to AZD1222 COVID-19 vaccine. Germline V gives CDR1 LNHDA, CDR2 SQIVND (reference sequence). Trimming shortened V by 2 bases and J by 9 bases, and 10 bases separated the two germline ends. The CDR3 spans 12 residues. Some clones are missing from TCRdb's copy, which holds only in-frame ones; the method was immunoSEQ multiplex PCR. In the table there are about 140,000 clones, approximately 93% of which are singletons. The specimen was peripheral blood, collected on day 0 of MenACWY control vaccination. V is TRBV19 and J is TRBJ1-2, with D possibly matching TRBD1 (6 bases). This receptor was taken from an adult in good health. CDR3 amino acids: CASSITGWSYTF. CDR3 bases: TGTGCCAGTAGTATAACAGGGTGGAGCTACACCTTC.